A single sample gave rise to the 22 T cell receptor beta chains below, sequenced in a study of blood T cell repertoires in COVID-19. Repertoires were generated with immunoSEQ multiplex PCR, while TCRdb's copy carries only in-frame clones and drops some. The sample consists of 250,000 to 350,000 clones, roughly 88% of them appearing once. Material for sequencing was peripheral blood. Receptor source: a man younger than 35 with active or convalescent COVID-19.

The chain has TRBV11-2 and TRBJ2-1; 9 bases are shared with TRBD2. The CDR3 length is 18 residues. V lost 4 bases, J lost 5 bases, and 15 bases stayed unmatched. CDR1 is SGHAT and CDR2 is FQNNGV in the germline V gene. The CDR3 coding sequence is TGTGCCAGCAGCTCCATCTATAAAGGGACTAGCCCACACAATGAGCAGTTCTTC. Translating it yields CASSSIYKGTSPHNEQFF.

This chain joins TRBV5-1 and TRBJ1-2; 9 nucleotides match TRBD1. Germline V gene data show CDR1 as SGHRS and CDR2 as YFSETQ. The CDR3 contains 14 residues. V gave up 4 bases and J gave up 8 bases; unmatched junction bases: 9. CDR3 sequence: CASSMPGQGVGYTF. Written as DNA, the CDR3 is TGCGCCAGCAGCATGCCGGGACAGGGCGTCGGCTACACCTTC. Based on the CDR3 plus reference TRBV5-1 and TRBJ1-2, the full variable domain is KAGVTQTPRYLIKTRGQQVTLSCSPISGHRSVSWYQQTPGQGLQFLFEYFSETQRNKGNFPGRFSGRQFSNSRSEMNVSTLELGDSALYLCASSMPGQGVGYTFGSGTRLTVV.

V is TRBV27 and J is TRBJ2-7; 12 positions match TRBD2. This CDR3 comprises 14 residues. Unmatched junction bases numbered 2, after V lost 6 bases and J lost 2 bases. In germline, CDR1 is MNHEY, CDR2 SMNVEV (reference sequence). This CDR3 is CASRLAGGTYEQYF. The CDR3 nucleotides read TGTGCCAGCAGACTAGCGGGGGGAACCTACGAGCAGTACTTC.

This clone was seen a handful of times. This rearrangement joins TRBV11-2 to TRBJ1-2; possibly TRBD1 for D (5 bases). Germline V lookup: CDR1 SGHAT, CDR2 FQNNGV. This CDR3 contains 14 residues. V was trimmed by 5 bases and J by 4 bases, leaving 14 bases between them. The CDR3 loop reads CASSGVGAPYGYTF. The CDR3 DNA is TGTGCCAGCAGCGGGGTTGGGGCCCCCTATGGCTACACCTTC.

This rearrangement joins TRBV12-3 or TRBV12-4 to TRBJ1-5; D uncertain. This CDR3 spans 11 amino acids. V was pared by 1 base and J by 9 bases, with 4 bases between. The CDR3 nucleotides are TGTGCCAGCAGTTTAGAAGCGCCCCAGCATTTT. The encoded protein is CASSLEAPQHF.

The gene calls are TRBV10-1 and TRBJ2-7; 10 nucleotides align to TRBD1. Per germline, CDR1 WNHNN and CDR2 SYGVQD (reference sequence). The CDR3 consists of 16 residues. The V gene end was trimmed by 0 bases and the J gene end by 5 bases; junction bases not matched to a gene: 7. CDR3 sequence reads: CASSESAGTGEHEQYF. The CDR3 nucleotides are TGCGCCAGCAGTGAGTCAGCCGGGACAGGGGAGCACGAGCAGTACTTC.

The chain is built from TRBV4-3 and TRBJ1-1; the D gene is possibly TRBD1 (6 bases). The CDR3 spans 17 residues. With 3 bases removed from V and 0 bases from J, the gap between germline ends came to 17 bases. Germline assignment: CDR1 LGHNA and CDR2 YSLEER. CDR3 DNA: TGCGCCAGCAGCCAGGACCAATACGGGACACTGAACACTGAAGCTTTCTTT. Its translation: CASSQDQYGTLNTEAFF.

The J gene is TRBJ2-7, the V gene TRBV19, with TRBD1 identical over 8 bases. With 2 bases clipped from V and 3 bases from J, the junction kept 3 bases outside the gene matches. Germline V CDR1 and CDR2: LNHDA, SQIVND (reference sequence). CDR3 length: 14 amino acids. For the CDR3, the DNA is TGTGCCAGTAGTATAAGTACAGGGGGCTACGAGCAGTACTTC. Protein: CASSISTGGYEQYF.

The chain joins TRBV3-1 (or the pseudogene TRBV3-2) to TRBJ2-4, with D uncertain. The CDR3 totals 13 residues. The germline V gene has CDR1 LGHDT and CDR2 YNNKEL (reference sequence). V dropped 3 bases and J dropped 9 bases, with 12 bases sitting between them. The CDR3 reads CASSHGPLAIQYF. CDR3 nucleotide sequence: TGTGCCAGCAGCCATGGCCCCTTGGCCATTCAGTACTTC.

This rearrangement joins TRBV7-9 to TRBJ1-2; D is possibly TRBD1 (5 bases). Trimming took 5 bases from V and 0 from J, leaving 13 bases between them. Germline CDR1 and CDR2: SEHNR and FQNEAQ (reference sequence). This CDR3 has 15 amino acids. CDR3 residues: CASSRFGGTNYGYTF. The CDR3 bases are TGTGCCAGCAGCCGATTCGGGGGGACTAACTATGGCTACACCTTC.

The chain employs TRBV3-1 (or the pseudogene TRBV3-2) and TRBJ1-2; D unclear. Deletions cut 1 base from V and 4 bases from J, with 7 bases between. CDR3 length: 13 residues. Germline assignment: CDR1 LGHDT and CDR2 YNNKEL (reference sequence). The CDR3 DNA reads TGTGCCAGCAGCCAAGGCGAGGGCTATGGCTACACCTTC. Its translation is CASSQGEGYGYTF.

This sequence joins TRBV10-3 and TRBJ1-5; 8 bases are a match to TRBD1. Germline V CDR1 and CDR2: ENHRY, SYGVKD. There are 15 residues in the CDR3. After removal of 2 bases from V and 5 bases from J, the junction contained 5 bases not matched to a gene. The CDR3 sequence is CAISEVPTGDQPQHF. CDR3 nucleotide sequence: TGTGCCATCAGTGAGGTACCGACAGGGGATCAGCCCCAGCATTTT.

Only one count was recorded for this clone. The chain combines TRBV5-5 with TRBJ1-1, with D possibly matching TRBD1 (5 bases). The germline CDR1 and CDR2 sequences are SGHKS and YYEKEE (reference sequence). The CDR3 consists of 15 residues. The V end was cut by 4 bases, the J end by 1 base, with 14 bases between. CDR3: CASSLGGAQNTEAFF. The DNA of the CDR3 is TGTGCCAGCAGCCTCGGCGGGGCGCAGAACACTGAAGCTTTCTTT.

The chain combines TRBV10-1 with TRBJ2-7, with 9 bases identical to TRBD1. V lost 10 bases to trimming and J lost 4 bases; unmatched junction nucleotides: 8. Germline V CDR1 and CDR2: WNHNN, SYGVQD (reference sequence). The CDR3 totals 13 residues. The CDR3 loop is CATGQGPGYEQYF. CDR3 sequence (DNA): TGCGCCACCGGACAGGGGCCGGGGTACGAGCAGTACTTC.

This chain joins TRBV9 and TRBJ2-2, with 9 positions matching TRBD2. The V segment lost 3 bases and the J segment 0 bases; nucleotides outside the gene matches: 3. CDR3 length equals 16 residues. CDR1 and CDR2 (germline): SGDLS, YYNGEE. CDR3 amino acids: CASSARLAANTGELFF. In DNA, the CDR3 is TGTGCCAGCAGCGCCCGACTAGCGGCGAACACCGGGGAGCTGTTTTTT.

This clone was found once. The chain uses TRBV15 and TRBJ1-6; D possibly corresponds to TRBD1 (6 bases). CDR1 is LNHNV, CDR2 YYDKDF, per germline (reference sequence). The CDR3 loop spans 13 amino acids. The V gene lost 8 bases and the J gene lost 7 bases, with 12 bases spanning the gap. The CDR3, as DNA: TGTGCCACCTGCGGACAGCCGAATTCACCCCTCCACTTT. It encodes CATCGQPNSPLHF.

This chain connects TRBV18 to TRBJ2-7, with D possibly TRBD2 on 5 matching bases. Germline lookup yields CDR1 KGHSH and CDR2 LQKENI. The V end lost 0 bases, the J end lost 5 bases, and 20 bases lay between the germline ends. The CDR3 has 17 amino acids. CDR3 protein: CASSPPPSTRFFHEQYF. CDR3 sequence (DNA): TGTGCCAGCTCACCACCACCGAGCACTAGGTTTTTCCACGAGCAGTACTTC.

J is TRBJ2-1 and V is TRBV12-3 or TRBV12-4, with D possibly matching TRBD2 (6 bases). The CDR3 contains 13 residues. V was shortened by 4 bases and J by 4 bases, with 8 bases between the two germline ends. CDR3 in amino acids: CASSSGDYNEQFF. CDR3 sequence (DNA): TGTGCCAGCAGTTCGGGGGATTACAATGAGCAGTTCTTC.

On this clone: In the same sample, other DNA sequences code for this CDR3. The chain is built from TRBV29-1 and TRBJ1-2, with D unresolved. Deletions cut 4 bases from V and 5 bases from J, with 11 bases between. Looked up from germline, CDR1 is SQVTM and CDR2 is ANQGSEA. The CDR3 is 12 amino acids. For the CDR3, the DNA is TGCAGCGTTGTCGCGGAAAGTTATGGCTACACCTTC. It codes for CSVVAESYGYTF.

The chain uses TRBV5-1 and TRBJ2-7; D is possibly TRBD1 (8 bases). The CDR3 is made up of 14 amino acids. In germline, CDR1 is SGHRS, CDR2 YFSETQ. The germline V and J ends were trimmed by 2 bases and 5 bases, with 14 bases remaining between them. The CDR3 loop is CASSFTGGGDEQYF. Here the CDR3 DNA reads TGCGCCAGCAGCTTTACAGGGGGAGGGGACGAGCAGTACTTC.

Regarding this clone: At one end the junction does not follow the germline gene, possibly because of a read error. The V call is TRBV2, the J call TRBJ2-1, with D perhaps matching TRBD1 (6 bases). The CDR3 runs to 14 residues. The V gene's germline CDR1 is SNHLY and CDR2 FYNNEI. The CDR3 nucleotides read TGTGCCAGCACTGAATGGGGGCCAAACAATGAGCAGTTCTTC. Amino acids: CASTEWGPNNEQFF. Filled out from reference TRBV2 and TRBJ2-1, the complete variable domain reads EPEVTQTPSHQVTQMGQEVILRCVPISNHLYFYWYRQILGQKVEFLVSFYNNEISEKSEIFDDQFSVERPDGSNFTLKIRSTKLEDSAMYFCASTEWGPNNEQFFGPGTRLTVL.

The CDR3 reads CASSWWTGSDEAFF. In nucleotides, the CDR3 is TGTGCCAGCAGCTGGTGGACAGGGAGCGATGAAGCTTTCTTT. This chain uses TRBV11-3 with TRBJ1-1; 8 bases fit TRBD1. This CDR3 has 14 residues. With V trimmed by 4 bases and J by 7 bases, 8 bases remained unmatched. Germline V gives CDR1 SGHNT, CDR2 YENEEA. The variable domain in full, with the rest retrieved from reference TRBV11-3 and TRBJ1-1, is EAGVVQSPRYKIIEKKQPVAFWCNPISGHNTLYWYLQNLGQGPELLIRYENEEAVDDSQLPKDRFSAERLKGVDSTLKIQPAELGDSAVYLCASSWWTGSDEAFFGQGTRLTVV.